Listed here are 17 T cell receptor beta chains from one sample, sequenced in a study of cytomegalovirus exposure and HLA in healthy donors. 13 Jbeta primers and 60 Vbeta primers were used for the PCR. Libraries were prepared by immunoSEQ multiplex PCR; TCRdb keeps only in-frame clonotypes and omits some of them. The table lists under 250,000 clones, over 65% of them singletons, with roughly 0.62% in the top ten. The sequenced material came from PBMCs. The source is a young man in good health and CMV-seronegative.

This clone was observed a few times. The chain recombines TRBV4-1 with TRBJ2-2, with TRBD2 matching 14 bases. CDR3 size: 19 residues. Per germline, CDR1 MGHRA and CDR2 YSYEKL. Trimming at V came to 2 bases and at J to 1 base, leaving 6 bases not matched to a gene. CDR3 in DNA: TGCGCCAGCAGCCAAATGCCGGGACTAGCGGGAGTGAACACCGGGGAGCTGTTTTTT. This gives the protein CASSQMPGLAGVNTGELFF.

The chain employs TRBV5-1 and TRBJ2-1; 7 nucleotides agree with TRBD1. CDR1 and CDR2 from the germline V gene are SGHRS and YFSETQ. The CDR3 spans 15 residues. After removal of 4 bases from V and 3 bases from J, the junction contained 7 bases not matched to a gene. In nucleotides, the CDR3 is TGCGCCAGCAGCCAGACAGGGAATCTCTACAATGAGCAGTTCTTC. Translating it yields CASSQTGNLYNEQFF.

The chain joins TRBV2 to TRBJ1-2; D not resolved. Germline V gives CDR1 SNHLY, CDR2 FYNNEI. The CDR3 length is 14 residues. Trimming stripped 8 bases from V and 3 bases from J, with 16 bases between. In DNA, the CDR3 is TGTGCCAGCCTCTTGGGAGGGTCGTACTATGGCTACACCTTC. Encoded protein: CASLLGGSYYGYTF.

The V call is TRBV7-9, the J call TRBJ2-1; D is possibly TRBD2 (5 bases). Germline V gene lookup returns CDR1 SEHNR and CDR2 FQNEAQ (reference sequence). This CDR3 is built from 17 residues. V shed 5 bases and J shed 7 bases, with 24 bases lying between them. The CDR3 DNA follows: TGTGCCAGCAGCCCGGGTCTAGGTGGGTGGACTTTGAATGAGCAGTTCTTC. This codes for CASSPGLGGWTLNEQFF.

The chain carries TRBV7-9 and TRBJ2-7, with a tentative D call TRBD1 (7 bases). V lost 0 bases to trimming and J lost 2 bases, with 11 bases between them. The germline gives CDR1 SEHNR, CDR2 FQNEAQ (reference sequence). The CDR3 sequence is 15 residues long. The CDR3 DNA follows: TGTGCCAGCAGCTTAGCGCGGAGGGGGCCCTACGAGCAGTACTTC. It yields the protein CASSLARRGPYEQYF.

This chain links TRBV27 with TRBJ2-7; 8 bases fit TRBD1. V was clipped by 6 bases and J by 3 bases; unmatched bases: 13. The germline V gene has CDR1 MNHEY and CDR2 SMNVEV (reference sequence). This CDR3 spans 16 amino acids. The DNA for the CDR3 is TGTGCCAGCAGATCATACCCCAACGACAGGGGCTACGAGCAGTACTTC. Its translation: CASRSYPNDRGYEQYF.

CDR3 sequence: CASSLKSLAGLSYEQYF. CDR3 DNA sequence: TGTGCCAGCAGCTTAAAGTCCCTAGCGGGACTCTCCTACGAGCAGTACTTC. The chain is built from TRBV11-1 and TRBJ2-7, with 9 bases lining up with TRBD2. The CDR3 length is 17 residues. Germline trimming cut 2 bases from V and 0 bases from J; bases unmatched to any gene: 8. CDR1 and CDR2 (germline): SGHAT, FQDESV (reference sequence).

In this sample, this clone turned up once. CDR3: CASSDQGLSKNIQYF. As DNA, the CDR3 is TGTGCCAGCAGTGATCAGGGACTCAGCAAAAACATTCAGTACTTC. This chain links TRBV25-1 with TRBJ2-4; TRBD2 is a possible D gene (6 bases). Trimming removed 3 bases at V and 3 bases at J, with 12 bases between. This CDR3 comprises 15 residues. Germline loops: CDR1 MGHDK, CDR2 SYGVNS.

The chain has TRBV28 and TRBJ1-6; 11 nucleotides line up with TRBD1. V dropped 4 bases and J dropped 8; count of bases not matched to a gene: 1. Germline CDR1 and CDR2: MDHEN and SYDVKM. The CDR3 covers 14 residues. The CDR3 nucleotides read TGTGCCAGCAGTTCGGGACAGGGGGATTCACCCCTCCACTTT. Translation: CASSSGQGDSPLHF.

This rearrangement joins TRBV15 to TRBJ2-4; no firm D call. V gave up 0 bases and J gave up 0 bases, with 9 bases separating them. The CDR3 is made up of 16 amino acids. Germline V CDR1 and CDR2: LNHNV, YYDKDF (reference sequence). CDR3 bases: TGTGCCACCAGCAGAGATAACGCTAGAGCCAAAAACATTCAGTACTTC. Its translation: CATSRDNARAKNIQYF.

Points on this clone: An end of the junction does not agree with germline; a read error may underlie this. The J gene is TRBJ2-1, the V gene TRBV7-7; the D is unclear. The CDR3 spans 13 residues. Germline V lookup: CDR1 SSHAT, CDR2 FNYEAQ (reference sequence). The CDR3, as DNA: TGTGCTAGCAGCCCTGACTCTTACAATGAGCAGTTCTTC. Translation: CASSPDSYNEQFF.

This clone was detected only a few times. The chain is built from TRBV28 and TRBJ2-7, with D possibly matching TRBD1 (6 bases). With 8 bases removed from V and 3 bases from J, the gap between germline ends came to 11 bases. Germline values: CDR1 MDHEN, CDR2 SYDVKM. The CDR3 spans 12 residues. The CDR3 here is CASRDIHYEQYF. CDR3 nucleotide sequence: TGTGCCAGCCGGGACATCCACTACGAGCAGTACTTC.

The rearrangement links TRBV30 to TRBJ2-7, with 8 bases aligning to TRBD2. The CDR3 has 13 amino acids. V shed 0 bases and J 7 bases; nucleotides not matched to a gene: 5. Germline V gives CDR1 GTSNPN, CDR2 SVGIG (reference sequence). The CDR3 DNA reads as TGTGCCTGGAGTGTAGCGGGAGTGGGAGAGCAGTACTTC. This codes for CAWSVAGVGEQYF.

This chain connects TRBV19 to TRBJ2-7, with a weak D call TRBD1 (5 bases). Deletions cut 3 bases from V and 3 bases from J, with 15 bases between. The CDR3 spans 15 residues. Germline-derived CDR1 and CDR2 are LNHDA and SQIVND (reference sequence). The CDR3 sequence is CASSIVGPRVYEQYF. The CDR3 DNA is TGTGCCAGTAGTATTGTGGGGCCAAGGGTCTACGAGCAGTACTTC.

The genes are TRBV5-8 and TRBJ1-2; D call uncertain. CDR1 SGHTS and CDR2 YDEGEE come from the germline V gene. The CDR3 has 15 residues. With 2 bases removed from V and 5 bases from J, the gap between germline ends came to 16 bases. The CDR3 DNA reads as TGTGCCAGCAGCTTCGGAGGTGTACCCGGGTATGGCTACACCTTC. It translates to CASSFGGVPGYGYTF.

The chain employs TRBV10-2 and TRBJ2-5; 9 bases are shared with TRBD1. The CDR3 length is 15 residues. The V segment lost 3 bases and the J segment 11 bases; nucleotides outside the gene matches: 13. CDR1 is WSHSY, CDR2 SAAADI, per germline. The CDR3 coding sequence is TGCGCCAGCAGTGAAGAATTAGGGGACAGGGTTGAGCAGTACTTC. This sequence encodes CASSEELGDRVEQYF.

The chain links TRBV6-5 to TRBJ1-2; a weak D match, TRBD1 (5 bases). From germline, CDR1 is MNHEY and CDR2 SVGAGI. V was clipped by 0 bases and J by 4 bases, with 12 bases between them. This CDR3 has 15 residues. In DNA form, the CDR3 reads TGTGCCAGCAGTTACTCGATCGGGGGGGTCTATGGCTACACCTTC. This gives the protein CASSYSIGGVYGYTF.